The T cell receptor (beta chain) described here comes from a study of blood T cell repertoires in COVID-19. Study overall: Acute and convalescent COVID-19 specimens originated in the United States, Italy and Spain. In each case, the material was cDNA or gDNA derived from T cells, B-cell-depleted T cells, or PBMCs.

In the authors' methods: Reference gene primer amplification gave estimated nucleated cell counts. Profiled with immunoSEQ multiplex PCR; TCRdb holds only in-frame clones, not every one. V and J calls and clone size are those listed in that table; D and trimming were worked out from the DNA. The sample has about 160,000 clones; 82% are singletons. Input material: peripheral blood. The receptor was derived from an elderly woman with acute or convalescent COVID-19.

In DNA form, the CDR3 reads TGTGCCAGCAGCTATCTCGTCTCTGGAAACACCATATATTTT. Amino acid sequence: CASSYLVSGNTIYF. This sequence joins TRBV7-9 and TRBJ1-3; D is undetermined. Trimming shortened V by 4 bases and J by 0 bases, and 7 bases separated the two germline ends. From germline, CDR1 is SEHNR and CDR2 FQNEAQ (reference sequence). The CDR3 length is 14 residues.